This T cell receptor (beta chain) was captured by sequencing in a study of chemoradiotherapy in HPV16-positive cancers. Study in general: Functional T-cell assays on a couple of HPV16-positive patients' cells defined candidate HPV-specific clones and common TCR motifs. Study observations and caveats: Candidate HPV-specific clones and E7-related TCR motifs grew in tumor during treatment. In HPV16-positive patients, HPV-responsive T-cell expansion tracked better recurrence-free survival.

The V and J ends lost 5 bases and 5 bases respectively, with 12 bases between them. CDR3 length: 14 residues. Germline values: CDR1 LGHNT, CDR2 FRNRAP. Repertoires were sampled repeatedly during chemoradiotherapy. Assay used: immunoSEQ multiplex PCR; TCRdb lists only in-frame clones, some missing. The table lists 25,000 to 30,000 clones, roughly 84% of them singletons. As concerns this clone: The antigen is undetermined.

The receptor's source is a human donor with HPV-associated anogenital cancer. The J gene is TRBJ1-4, the V gene TRBV12-5; D is possibly TRBD1 (5 bases). Sequences were derived from blood, sampled from a patient who underwent chemoradiotherapy. This CDR3 reads CASGPGLTNEKLFF. For the CDR3, the DNA is TGTGCTAGTGGTCCGGGACTGACAAATGAAAAACTGTTTTTT.